These 6 T cell receptor beta chains were all obtained from the same sample, sequenced in a study of T cell changes during pregnancy in multiple sclerosis. Using immunoSEQ multiplex PCR, the repertoire was profiled, and TCRdb retains in-frame clones only, with some absent. The sample lists over 100,000 clones; approximately 90% were seen once. The sample consisted of peripheral blood, taken in the third trimester of pregnancy. Receptors originate from a female donor with multiple sclerosis, enrolled in a pregnancy study.

The chain joins TRBV27 to TRBJ2-3, with TRBD2 matching 12 bases. The CDR3 is 17 amino acids. Germline values: CDR1 MNHEY, CDR2 SMNVEV (reference sequence). Trimming at V came to 7 bases and at J to 6 bases, leaving 14 bases not matched to a gene. As DNA, the CDR3 is TGTGCCAGCACCAAACTGTCTCTAGCGGGAGGGGGGGATACGCAGTATTTT. It codes for CASTKLSLAGGGDTQYF.

This sequence joins TRBV5-4 and TRBJ1-1; TRBD1 is a possible D gene (6 bases). This CDR3 contains 15 residues. Germline CDR1 SGHNT, CDR2 YYREEE (reference sequence). V lost 4 bases to trimming and J lost 3 bases, with 16 bases between them. CDR3 nucleotides: TGTGCCAGCAGCGCCCGGGGGGGGCTGGACACTGAAGCTTTCTTT. Translating gives CASSARGGLDTEAFF.

V and J are TRBV19 and TRBJ1-5; no clear D gene. The CDR3 totals 17 residues. Germline loops: CDR1 LNHDA, CDR2 SQIVND (reference sequence). V dropped 5 bases and J dropped 1 base, with 18 bases sitting between them. CDR3 sequence reads: CASSFRLPSGSNQPQHF. The CDR3 DNA reads as TGTGCCAGTAGTTTCCGACTCCCCTCGGGGAGCAATCAGCCCCAGCATTTT. Based on the CDR3 plus reference TRBV19 and TRBJ1-5, the full variable domain is DGGITQSPKYLFRKEGQNVTLSCEQNLNHDAMYWYRQDPGQGLRLIYYSQIVNDFQKGDIAEGYSVSREKKESFPLTVTSAQKNPTAFYLCASSFRLPSGSNQPQHFGDGTRLSIL.

The chain employs TRBV28 and TRBJ2-7; 9 bases agree with TRBD1. The CDR3 totals 16 residues. Germline trimming cut 5 bases from V and 5 bases from J; bases unmatched to any gene: 13. Germline assignment: CDR1 MDHEN and CDR2 SYDVKM. CDR3 DNA: TGTGCCAGCAGTACACCTTCCGGGACAGGGACCGACGAGCAGTACTTC. Translating it yields CASSTPSGTGTDEQYF.

Only one count was recorded for this clone. The rearrangement uses TRBV18 and TRBJ1-1; no clear D. Germline CDR1 and CDR2: KGHSH and LQKENI. This CDR3 contains 14 residues. V was trimmed by 1 base and J by 0 bases, leaving 6 bases between them. The CDR3 region is CASSPQNMNTEAFF. The CDR3 bases are TGTGCCAGCTCACCACAAAACATGAACACTGAAGCTTTCTTT.

This chain uses TRBV2 with TRBJ2-7; TRBD1 aligns across 10 bases. The CDR3 spans 15 residues. The ends lost 2 bases at V and 0 bases at J; junction bases unmatched: 1. Germline V gives CDR1 SNHLY, CDR2 FYNNEI. Here the CDR3 reads CASSERTGGSYEQYF. In DNA, the CDR3 is TGTGCCAGCAGTGAAAGGACAGGGGGCTCCTACGAGCAGTACTTC.